Sequencing of this TCR beta chain was carried out in a study of T cell repertoires in cytomegalovirus infection. Study at large: Indications of both CMV infection and matching HLA type were provided by public TCR beta signatures.

TCRdb re-called the reads with MiXCR, one entry per CDR3 protein. This table has under 150,000 distinct CDR3 sequences, around 30% appearing once. As regards this clonotype: Its target is not known.

Germline V gene lookup returns CDR1 MNHEY and CDR2 SMNVEV (reference sequence). The length of the CDR3 is 15 residues. V lost 3 bases and J lost 4, with 15 bases in between. The sequencing used CD8+ T cells from cultured PBMCs, collected from culture after CMV antigen stimulation. The V call is TRBV27, the J call TRBJ1-2; D is unclear. The receptor was derived from a human donor in good health (CMV status not recorded). Some clones in this sample may be carry-over from other donors' samples. The CDR3 sequence: CASSFLPAVSYGYTF. In nucleotides, the CDR3 is TGTGCCAGCAGTTTTTTGCCGGCAGTGTCCTATGGCTACACCTTC.